One T cell receptor (beta chain) is described in this entry. The CDR3 has 13 residues. Looked up from germline, CDR1 is SGHTA and CDR2 is FQGNSA. Between the trimmed V and J ends, which lost 5 bases and 4 bases, there was a span of 9 bases. Every donor was a Caucasian adult from Nashville, Tennessee. Using ten immunoSEQ deep assay plates, investigators sequenced unsorted PBMC DNA. Measured with immunoSEQ multiplex PCR; TCRdb has only the in-frame clones, and not every one. Of 450,000 to 500,000 clones listed, approximately 80% are singletons. The data were obtained in a study of shared clonotypes between healthy human individuals.

Sequenced sample: PBMCs. This receptor was taken from a woman aged 40-49 years in good health. Some clones in this sample may be carry-over from other donors' samples. The chain carries TRBV7-2 and TRBJ2-1; D is possibly TRBD1 (6 bases). CDR3 amino acids: CASSQGWYNEQFF. In nucleotides, the CDR3 is TGTGCCAGCAGCCAGGGGTGGTACAATGAGCAGTTCTTC. Combining the CDR3 with reference TRBV7-2 and TRBJ2-1 gives the whole variable domain GAGVSQSPSNKVTEKGKDVELRCDPISGHTALYWYRQSLGQGLEFLIYFQGNSAPDKSGLPSDRFSAERTGGSVSTLTIQRTQQEDSAVYLCASSQGWYNEQFFGPGTRLTVL.